The text below deals with one TCR beta chain. This specimen belongs to a study of T cells after yellow fever vaccination. The CDR3 totals 15 residues. Trimming stripped 5 bases from V and 6 bases from J, with 17 bases between. Germline V CDR1 and CDR2: SEHNR, FQNEAQ (reference sequence). TCRdb analysed the 5' RACE reads with MiXCR anew, one entry per CDR3 protein. The sample yields about 300,000 distinct CDR3 sequences, around 7% seen once. This TCR derives from a man aged 18 to 29 who received the YFV17D yellow fever vaccine. The chain couples TRBV7-9 to TRBJ1-5, with D perhaps TRBD1 (6 bases). This material consisted of PBMCs, taken about 49 days after the first yellow fever vaccination. The CDR3 sequence is CASSVEGEGGQPQHF. The CDR3 nucleotides read TGTGCCAGCAGCGTGGAGGGGGAGGGTGGTCAGCCCCAGCATTTT.